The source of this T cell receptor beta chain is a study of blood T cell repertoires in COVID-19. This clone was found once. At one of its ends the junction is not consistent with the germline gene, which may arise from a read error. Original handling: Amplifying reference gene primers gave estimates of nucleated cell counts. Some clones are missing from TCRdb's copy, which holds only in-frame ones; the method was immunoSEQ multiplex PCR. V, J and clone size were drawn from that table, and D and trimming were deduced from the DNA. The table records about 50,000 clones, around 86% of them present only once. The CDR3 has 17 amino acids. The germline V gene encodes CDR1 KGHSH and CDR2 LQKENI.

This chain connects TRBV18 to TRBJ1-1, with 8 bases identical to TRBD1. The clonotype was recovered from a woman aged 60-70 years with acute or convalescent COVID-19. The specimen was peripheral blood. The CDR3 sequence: CASSPGRGPLRNTEAFF. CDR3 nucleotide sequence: TGTGCCAGTTCACCGGGCAGGGGGCCTTTGAGGAACACTGAAGCTTTCTTT.